The sequence of this T cell receptor (beta chain) was determined in a study of shared clonotypes between healthy human individuals (dated by TCRdb to between 2020 and 2021). Looking at the study overall: A couple of women and three men aged 18 to 49 years were included in the cohort. Between about 0.9 and 10 billion PBMCs per donor were obtained by leukapheresis. For each donor, CD4 naive and CD4 memory were each run on three plates, CD8 naive on two plates, and CD8 memory on one plate. To estimate repertoire size and how much clonotype sharing occurs between individuals, the study deeply sequenced the blood TCR repertoires of five healthy adults. Libraries were prepared and TCR repertoires were sequenced by different laboratories using diverse techniques, in order to increase sequencing depth and limit assay-specific biases.

The donors were healthy, HIV-negative adults with no recently reported acute infections or vaccinations. Only Caucasian adults living in Nashville, Tennessee, USA were represented among the donors. CD4+ T cells were enriched through magnetic negative selection, after which naive cells were positively selected on CD45RA and the remaining negative fraction served as the memory subset. After blood collection by leukapheresis, PBMCs were isolated using Ficoll-Histopaque density gradient centrifugation and then cryopreserved in the vapor phase of liquid nitrogen. Purity and quantity of every magnetically sorted T cell population were checked by analytical flow cytometry. Genomic DNA was isolated from every sorted fraction and measured by UV absorbance on a Nanodrop 2000c. Using the deep immunoSEQ assay, TCR CDR3 regions were amplified from genomic DNA by multiplex PCR. Genomic DNA extracted from each cell subset was distributed evenly over all wells of several immunoSEQ 96-well plates, and each plate served as one replicate. For sorted subsets, approximately 190 ng genomic DNA, equal to 30,000 to 35,000 T cell genomes, was loaded into each replicate PCR. Purified libraries were quantified with a Qubit 3.0 fluorometer, sized on a Bioanalyzer 2100, and re-quantified with the KAPA Library Quantification kit. Each immunoSEQ 96-well plate was sequenced on its own single-read 150-cycle Illumina NextSeq 550 flow cell. On the study's bioinformatics: Because the immunoSEQ output held only junctional sequences and lacked quality scores, the filtering could not match the filtering applied to full-length reads. To assign V/J genes and CDR3, sequences were annotated against IMGT germline references using PyIR, a Python wrapper for IgBLAST v1.9. Reads with weak V/J assignments (E-value above 1e-6), missing CDR3, stop codons, out-of-frame junctions, or ambiguous translated residues were removed. V3J clonotypes were defined by identical inferred V gene, J gene, and CDR3 amino acid sequence. To compute the percentage overlap between repertoires, the number of shared unique clonotypes was divided by the size of the smaller repertoire. Three approaches were used to assess repertoire richness: RTK rarefaction, the Chao1 estimator, and Recon v2.1 estimates of unobserved clonotypes. For all TCRbeta clonotypes obtained by the gDNA method from several donors, generation probabilities were computed with OLGA. In its TCRdb copy, this immuneACCESS table keeps in-frame sequences only and misses some clones. Where compared with another copy, unresolved V genes explain less than half of these, and the others have no known cause. D and trimming come from the DNA, and the V and J calls and clone size come from that table. In this sample the table shows about 1,500,000 clones, roughly 96% of which occur a single time. Together, the top ten hold more than 0.9% of the sample.

Findings and caveats that apply to the study as a whole: Based on pairwise subsampling, the degree of clonotype sharing among donors was expected to be affected by sequencing depth. Clonotypes shared by all four sorted-subset donors showed higher generation probabilities than non-shared clonotypes. Rarefaction of sorted-subset datasets indicated incomplete sequencing despite the large sequencing depth. Because the study included only a small number of donors, the genetic and exposure-history diversity represented was limited. Larger estimated clonotype richness was generally found for naive subsets than for memory subsets. Sampling was restricted to blood, and TCR repertoires in tissue are likely to differ from TCR repertoires in blood. When a few donors were compared, the shared fraction of clonotypes was about 5.4% for naive CD4, approximately 3.5% for naive CD8, more than 2% for memory CD4, and roughly 0.4% for memory CD8.

Between the V and J ends, shortened by 2 bases and 3 bases respectively, the junction contains 14 bases. The germline V gene provides CDR1 MNHEY and CDR2 SVGAGI. The CDR3 holds 15 amino acids from the cysteine to the phenylalanine. Only the CDR3 DNA stays, 45 bases, in frame from base 1. About this clone: The antigen it binds to is not known. No base-level quality is on record; no much larger clone is a single base apart.

The sample comprised naive CD4+ T cells sorted from blood. The cell subset or site label of this sample denotes: CD45RA+ positively selected. This TCR was sampled from a man aged 25-45 years in good health. The chain was built from TRBV6-5 and TRBJ2-7; the best D guess is TRBD2, with 6 bases matching. The CDR3 has the sequence CASSYERDLVYEQYF. The DNA sequence is as follows: TGTGCCAGCAGTTACGAACGGGACTTAGTCTACGAGCAGTACTTC.